The rows below give T cell receptor beta chains drawn from one sample of a study of blood T cell repertoires in COVID-19. Sequencing was performed with immunoSEQ multiplex PCR; in TCRdb, only in-frame clones are kept and a portion is missing. The table includes around 220,000 clones, approximately 86% detected once. The sequenced sample consisted of PBMCs or T cells enriched from blood (not recorded which). These receptors were obtained from a woman aged 25 to 39 with acute COVID-19. Each CDR3 is given with its conserved first and last residue. The D gene is left open where the match is weak. Size tells how often a clone was seen (once, few, many) or the class of an expanded clone, and some rows leave it out.

D gene | J gene | clone size | V gene | CDR3 DNA | CDR3 protein
- | TRBJ2-5 | few | TRBV13 | TGTGCCAGCAGCCCAAACGGGGATAGGGCCCAGTACTTC | CASSPNGDRAQYF
- | TRBJ1-6 | - | TRBV20-1 | TGCAGTGCTGGCCCAGGTTCACCCCTCCACTTT | CSAGPGSPLHF
TRBD1 | TRBJ1-3 | - | TRBV18 | TGTGCCAGCTCACCCGGGACAGGGATTGGAAACACCATATATTTT | CASSPGTGIGNTIYF
TRBD1 | TRBJ1-5 | - | TRBV4-1 | TGCGCCAGCAGCCAAGTGGGACAGGGGGTGAGCAATCAGCCCCAGCATTTT | CASSQVGQGVSNQPQHF
TRBD1 | TRBJ1-5 | - | TRBV5-6 | TGTGCCAGCAGCAACCGGGACAGGGTCCGCAATCAGCCCCAGCATTTT | CASSNRDRVRNQPQHF
- | TRBJ2-3 | - | TRBV19 | TGTGCCAGTAGTACAGGGGCAGGAGATACGCAGTATTTT | CASSTGAGDTQYF
TRBD1 | TRBJ2-7 | - | TRBV7-6 | TGTGCCAGCAGCTCAAGAACGGGACAGACGTCCTACGAGCAGTACTTC | CASSSRTGQTSYEQYF
TRBD1 | TRBJ1-1 | - | TRBV9 | TGTGCCAGCAGCTATTCGGACAGGGGAGTAAAAAGAGAAGCTTTCTTT | CASSYSDRGVKREAFF
TRBD1 | TRBJ1-5 | - | TRBV3-1/TRBV3-2 | TGTGCCAGCAGCCAAGTCCCCGGGACAGCCTCGAATCAGCCCCAGCATTTT | CASSQVPGTASNQPQHF
- | TRBJ2-7 | - | TRBV10-3 | TGTGCCATCAGTGAGCGGCCCCCGGGGGTAGTTTACGAGCAGTACTTC | CAISERPPGVVYEQYF
TRBD1 | TRBJ1-4 | few | TRBV5-8 | TGTGCCAGCAGAGGAGAGGACAGGGGGGGAAAACTGTTTTTT | CASRGEDRGGKLFF
- | TRBJ2-5 | few | TRBV7-3 | TGTGCCAGCAGCTCCCTGACAGTTCCGGAGACCCAGTACTTC | CASSSLTVPETQYF
TRBD1 | TRBJ2-6 | - | TRBV2 | TGTGCCAGCAGGGGGCAGGGGGCGCCTGGGGCCAACGTCCTGACTTTC | CASRGQGAPGANVLTF
TRBD1 | TRBJ2-7 | - | TRBV2 | TGTGCCAGCAGTGACAGGGGGCGCCCCTACGAGCAGTACTTC | CASSDRGRPYEQYF
TRBD1 | TRBJ2-7 | - | TRBV6-5 | TGTGCCAGCGCCCCTAGACGGGACAGCTACGAGCAGTACTTC | CASAPRRDSYEQYF
- | TRBJ1-5 | - | TRBV28 | TGTGCCAGCAGTTGGACAACTAGCAATCAGCCCCAGCATTTT | CASSWTTSNQPQHF
- | TRBJ1-5 | - | TRBV7-2 | TGTGCCAGCAGCTTAGTCCAAAATCAGCCCCAGCATTTT | CASSLVQNQPQHF
- | TRBJ2-1 | - | TRBV6-2/TRBV6-3 | TGTGCCAGCAGTTACACTCGGGCCTACAATGAGCAGTTCTTC | CASSYTRAYNEQFF
- | TRBJ2-7 | - | TRBV4-3 | TGCGCCAGCAGCCAAGATTGGGCAAGTCGAAGCTACGAGCAGTACTTC | CASSQDWASRSYEQYF
TRBD1 | TRBJ2-7 | few | TRBV11-2 | TGTGCCAGCAGCACGACCGGGACAGGGTACGAGCAGTACTTC | CASSTTGTGYEQYF
TRBD1 | TRBJ1-6 | - | TRBV27 | TGTGCCAGCAGTTTTGTAGGGGGCCGTGGACTATCACCCCTCCACTTT | CASSFVGGRGLSPLHF
TRBD1 | TRBJ1-2 | - | TRBV27 | TGTGCCAGCAGTCGACAGGGGGCGCCTGGCTACACCTTC | CASSRQGAPGYTF
- | TRBJ1-3 | - | TRBV27 | TGTGCCAGCAGTTTACGACAGAGCTCTGGAAACACCATATATTTT | CASSLRQSSGNTIYF
- | TRBJ2-3 | once | TRBV12-3/TRBV12-4 | TGTGCCAGCAGTTTCCAGGCAGATACGCAGTATTTT | CASSFQADTQYF
TRBD1 | TRBJ1-1 | - | TRBV28 | TGTGCCAGCAGTGAGGACAGGGGGAACACTGAAGCTTTCTTT | CASSEDRGNTEAFF
- | TRBJ1-2 | - | TRBV5-6 | TGTGCCAGCAGCTCTCAGGGGTCGCACTATGGCTACACCTTC | CASSSQGSHYGYTF
- | TRBJ1-1 | - | TRBV27 | TGTGCCAGCAGTTTATCGCAGGGCCCGAACACTGAAGCTTTCTTT | CASSLSQGPNTEAFF
- | TRBJ1-3 | - | TRBV2 | TGTGCCAGCAGTCAGGGGTCTGGAAACACCATATATTTT | CASSQGSGNTIYF
- | TRBJ2-7 | - | TRBV3-1/TRBV3-2 | TGTGCCAGCAGCCAAGGGGCTAGCGTTGAGCAGTACTTC | CASSQGASVEQYF
- | TRBJ1-1 | - | TRBV7-9 | TGTGCCAGCAGCTTATTAGGGGACACTGAAGCTTTCTTT | CASSLLGDTEAFF
- | TRBJ2-2 | once | TRBV5-4 | TGTGCCAGCAGCTCGTCTTTTAGCGGGGAGCTGTTTTTT | CASSSSFSGELFF
- | TRBJ2-6 | - | TRBV2 | TGTGCCAGCACCGGTATAGGGGCCAACGTCCTGACTTTC | CASTGIGANVLTF
- | TRBJ2-1 | - | TRBV6-5 | TGTGCCAGCAGTTACTCTTCCGGGACACCCTACAATGAGCAGTTCTTC | CASSYSSGTPYNEQFF
- | TRBJ2-3 | - | TRBV11-2 | TGTGCCAGCAGCTCCTCGGGAAGATTCGCCGGTACGCAGTATTTT | CASSSSGRFAGTQYF
- | TRBJ1-5 | - | TRBV18 | TGTGCCAGCTCAACCAGGGGTTCTGGCAATCAGCCCCAGCATTTT | CASSTRGSGNQPQHF
- | TRBJ2-7 | - | TRBV5-1 | TGCGCCAGCAGCTTGGAAGGGGGACTAGAGCAGTACTTC | CASSLEGGLEQYF
TRBD2 | TRBJ2-5 | - | TRBV4-3 | TGCGCCAGCAGCCAAGGGCTAGCGGGGTTGGAGACCCAGTACTTC | CASSQGLAGLETQYF
TRBD2 | TRBJ2-7 | - | TRBV2 | TGTGGAGTACTAGCGGGGAACTACGAGCAGTACTTC | CGVLAGNYEQYF
TRBD1 | TRBJ2-2 | - | TRBV3-1/TRBV3-2 | TGTGCCAGCAGCCAGCGGACAGGGGGCTCCGGGGAGCTGTTTTTT | CASSQRTGGSGELFF
- | TRBJ2-1 | - | TRBV5-1 | TGCGCCAGCAGTGCGCCCCCCCCTGGCAATGAGCAGTTCTTC | CASSAPPPGNEQFF
- | TRBJ2-2 | - | TRBV7-6 | TGTGCCAGCAGCCCTACTTGGGCGAAAAACACCGGGGAGCTGTTTTTT | CASSPTWAKNTGELFF
- | TRBJ1-1 | - | TRBV28 | TGTGCCAGCAGTTCCAGGGGCCCGAACACTGAAGCTTTCTTT | CASSSRGPNTEAFF
- | TRBJ1-2 | - | TRBV11-2 | TGTGCCAGCAGCTTATCGAGGGCTCTCACCTTC | CASSLSRALTF
- | TRBJ1-2 | - | TRBV11-1 | TGTGCCAGCAGTCGAGCCTCTAACTATGGCTACACCTTC | CASSRASNYGYTF
TRBD1 | TRBJ1-6 | - | TRBV6-4 | TGTGCCAGCAGTGAGGGGACAGGGGTTTATCCCCTCCACTTT | CASSEGTGVYPLHF
- | TRBJ1-3 | once | TRBV4-1 | TGCGCCAGCAGCCAAGATCCCGCCGGGATCGGCTCTGGAAACACCATATATTTT | CASSQDPAGIGSGNTIYF
- | TRBJ1-1 | once | TRBV6-5 | TGTGCCAGCAGCTACGTGACAGGGAACACTGAAGCTTTCTTT | CASSYVTGNTEAFF
TRBD1 | TRBJ2-7 | - | TRBV2 | TGTGCCAGCCTGAGGACAGGGACAACTTACGAGCAGTACTTC | CASLRTGTTYEQYF
- | TRBJ2-3 | - | TRBV7-9 | TGTGCCAGCAGCTTAGCGGCGGGGCGCACAGATACGCAGTATTTT | CASSLAAGRTDTQYF
TRBD1 | TRBJ1-4 | - | TRBV9 | TGTGCCAGCAGCGTTAGTACAGGGGGTAATAATGAAAAACTGTTTTTT | CASSVSTGGNNEKLFF
TRBD1 | TRBJ1-2 | - | TRBV2 | TGTGCCAGCAGGGCTGGCGGGGGGACAGGGCAGCCCTATGGCTACACCTTC | CASRAGGGTGQPYGYTF
- | TRBJ1-2 | - | TRBV29-1 | TGCAGCGTTGATCAGGAAGCCCGTGGCTACACCTTC | CSVDQEARGYTF
TRBD2 | TRBJ2-5 | - | TRBV6-5 | TGTGCCAGCAGGGGTTTAACGGGGGGACAAGAGACCCAGTACTTC | CASRGLTGGQETQYF
TRBD1 | TRBJ1-4 | few | TRBV28 | TGTGCCAGCAGTTTACAAAGGGACAGTAATGAAAAACTGTTTTTT | CASSLQRDSNEKLFF